The rows below give T cell receptor beta chains drawn from one sample of a study of blood T cell repertoires in COVID-19. Assay used: immunoSEQ multiplex PCR; TCRdb lists only in-frame clones, some missing. This sample has more than 95,000 clones; 82% occur once, and the top ten carry more than 15%. The sequencing input was peripheral blood. These receptor sequences come from a man older than 75 with acute or convalescent COVID-19. The CDR3 runs from the conserved cysteine through the conserved F or W. D genes are given only for firm matches. Clone size is given for some rows only: seen once, a few or many times, or a class if the clone is expanded.

cdr3_nt,cdr3_aa,clone_size,j_call,d_call,v_call
TGCGCCAGCAGCCAACTAACAGGGAACACTGAAGCTTTCTTT,CASSQLTGNTEAFF,.,TRBJ1-1,.,TRBV4-1
TGTGCCAGTAGTATGGGACTAGCGGGGGAGCAAGAGACCCAGTACTTC,CASSMGLAGEQETQYF,few,TRBJ2-5,TRBD2,TRBV19
TGTGCCAGCAGCCCCGGGACTAGCGGGCACCTAGCCAAAAACATTCAGTACTTC,CASSPGTSGHLAKNIQYF,once,TRBJ2-4,TRBD2,TRBV11-2
TGTGCCAGCAGCGTAGGACTAGGGAACTCCTACGAGCAGTACTTC,CASSVGLGNSYEQYF,.,TRBJ2-7,.,TRBV9
TGTGCCAGCATCCAGACAGGGGGGACCCTTCTTGAAGCTTTCTTT,CASIQTGGTLLEAFF,.,TRBJ1-1,TRBD1,TRBV2
TGTGCCAGCAGTTACCAAGGGCGAGGGGAAAAACTGTTTTTT,CASSYQGRGEKLFF,.,TRBJ1-4,.,TRBV6-5
TGTGCCTGGAGTCCGCAGGGAGGCCAGCCCCAGCATTTT,CAWSPQGGQPQHF,.,TRBJ1-5,.,TRBV30
TGTGCCACCTCTAGTGGCAGCTGGGGCTACACCTTC,CATSSGSWGYTF,few,TRBJ1-2,.,TRBV24-1
TGTGCCAGTAGTATAGATCGTAATGTGGACAGGGGGCTGGGTGGCAATCAGCCCCAGCATTTT,CASSIDRNVDRGLGGNQPQHF,.,TRBJ1-5,TRBD1,TRBV19
TGTGCCAGCAGCCCTTCTTTGGCTCAGGGGGTACATCAGCCCCAGCATTTT,CASSPSLAQGVHQPQHF,few,TRBJ1-5,TRBD1,TRBV7-2
TGTGCCAGCAGCTTGGTCAACAGGGAGCTCTATGGCTACACCTTC,CASSLVNRELYGYTF,.,TRBJ1-2,.,TRBV5-4
TGTGCCAGCAGCTTCGCGGGACTGAACACCGGGGAGCTGTTTTTT,CASSFAGLNTGELFF,.,TRBJ2-2,.,TRBV5-4